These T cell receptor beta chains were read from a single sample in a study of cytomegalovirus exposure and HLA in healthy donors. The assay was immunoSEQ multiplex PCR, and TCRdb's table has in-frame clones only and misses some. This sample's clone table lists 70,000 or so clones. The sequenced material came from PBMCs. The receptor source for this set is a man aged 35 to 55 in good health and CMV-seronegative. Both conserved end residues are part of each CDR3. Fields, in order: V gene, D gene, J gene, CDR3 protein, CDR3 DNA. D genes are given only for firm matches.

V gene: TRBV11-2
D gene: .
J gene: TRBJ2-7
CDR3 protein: CASSKERFEQYF
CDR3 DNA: TGTGCCAGCAGCAAAGAGCGGTTCGAGCAGTACTTC

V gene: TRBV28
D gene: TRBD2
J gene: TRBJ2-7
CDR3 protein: CASSAPSGRAILEAYEQYF
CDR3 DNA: TGTGCCAGCAGTGCTCCTAGCGGGAGGGCTATATTGGAAGCCTACGAGCAGTACTTC

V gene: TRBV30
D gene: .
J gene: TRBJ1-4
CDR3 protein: CACPPRDFNEKLFF
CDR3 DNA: TGTGCCTGCCCCCCTCGGGACTTTAATGAAAAACTGTTTTTT

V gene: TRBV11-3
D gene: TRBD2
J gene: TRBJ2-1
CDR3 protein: CASSRTSGRGNEQFF
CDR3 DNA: TGTGCCAGCAGCAGAACTAGCGGGAGGGGAAATGAGCAGTTCTTC

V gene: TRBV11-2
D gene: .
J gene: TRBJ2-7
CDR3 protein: CASRKLTGYEQYF
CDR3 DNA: TGTGCCAGCAGGAAATTAACGGGCTACGAGCAGTACTTC

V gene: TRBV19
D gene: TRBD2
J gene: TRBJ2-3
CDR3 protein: CASTLPGGDTQYF
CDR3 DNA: TGTGCCAGTACCCTCCCGGGGGGTGATACGCAGTATTTT

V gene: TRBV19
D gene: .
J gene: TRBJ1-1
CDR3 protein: CASSPILYTGITEAFF
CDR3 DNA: TGTGCCAGTAGCCCAATCCTCTACACAGGGATAACTGAAGCTTTCTTT

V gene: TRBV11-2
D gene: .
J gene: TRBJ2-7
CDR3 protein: CASSLGSSYEQYF
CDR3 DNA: TGTGCCAGCAGCTTAGGCAGCTCCTACGAGCAGTACTTC

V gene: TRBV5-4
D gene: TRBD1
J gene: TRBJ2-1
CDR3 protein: CASSPRDSYYNEQFF
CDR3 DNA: TGTGCCAGCAGTCCCCGGGACAGCTACTACAATGAGCAGTTCTTC

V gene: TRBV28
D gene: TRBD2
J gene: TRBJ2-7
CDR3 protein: CASSLGGGGSVDEQYF
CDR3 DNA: TGTGCCAGCAGTTTAGGTGGAGGCGGGAGTGTTGACGAGCAGTACTTC

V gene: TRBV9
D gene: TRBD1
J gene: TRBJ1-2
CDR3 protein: CASSVAGTGGIDYGYTF
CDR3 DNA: TGTGCCAGCAGCGTAGCTGGGACAGGGGGCATTGACTATGGCTACACCTTC

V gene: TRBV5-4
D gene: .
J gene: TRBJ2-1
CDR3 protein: CASSFLQGPYNEQFF
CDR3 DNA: TGTGCCAGCAGCTTCTTGCAGGGTCCCTACAATGAGCAGTTCTTC

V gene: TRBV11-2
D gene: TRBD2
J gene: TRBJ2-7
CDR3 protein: CASSSGEVAGALYEQYF
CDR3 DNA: TGTGCCAGCAGCTCAGGGGAGGTAGCGGGAGCCTTGTACGAGCAGTACTTC

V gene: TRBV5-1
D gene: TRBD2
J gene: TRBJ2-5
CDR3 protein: CASSYLWGGEETQYF
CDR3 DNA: TGCGCCAGCAGCTACCTATGGGGGGGTGAGGAGACCCAGTACTTC

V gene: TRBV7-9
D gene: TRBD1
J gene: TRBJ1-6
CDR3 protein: CASTPGTEYSPLHF
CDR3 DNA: TGTGCCAGCACCCCCGGGACAGAGTATTCACCCCTCCACTTT

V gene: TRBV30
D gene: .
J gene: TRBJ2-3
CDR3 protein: CAWSVVARDTQYF
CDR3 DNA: TGTGCCTGGAGTGTAGTAGCGCGAGATACGCAGTATTTT

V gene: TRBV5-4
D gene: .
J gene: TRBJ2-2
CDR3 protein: CASSTFAETNTGELFF
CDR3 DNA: TGTGCCAGCAGCACCTTTGCCGAGACGAACACCGGGGAGCTGTTTTTT

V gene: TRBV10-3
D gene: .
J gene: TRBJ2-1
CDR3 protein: CAISESTASGYNEQFF
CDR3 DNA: TGTGCCATCAGTGAGTCGACGGCCTCGGGCTACAATGAGCAGTTCTTC

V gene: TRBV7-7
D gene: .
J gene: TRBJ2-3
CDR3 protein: CASSLTGSGDTQYF
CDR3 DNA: TGTGCCAGCAGCTTAACAGGTTCGGGAGATACGCAGTATTTT

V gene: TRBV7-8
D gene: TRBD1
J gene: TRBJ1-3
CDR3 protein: CASSNRGSGNTIYF
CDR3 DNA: TGTGCCAGCAGCAACAGGGGGTCTGGAAACACCATATATTTT

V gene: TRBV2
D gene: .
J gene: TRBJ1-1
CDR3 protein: CYSLVATEAFF
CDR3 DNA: TGTTACAGTCTCGTGGCCACTGAAGCTTTCTTT

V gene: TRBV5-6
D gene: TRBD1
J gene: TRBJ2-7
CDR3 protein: CASSRTGTVFYEQYF
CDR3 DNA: TGTGCCAGCAGCAGAACCGGGACAGTCTTCTACGAGCAGTACTTC

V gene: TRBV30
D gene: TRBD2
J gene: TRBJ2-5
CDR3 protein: CARGLAGARTQYF
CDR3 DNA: TGTGCCCGGGGACTAGCGGGGGCGCGGACCCAGTACTTC

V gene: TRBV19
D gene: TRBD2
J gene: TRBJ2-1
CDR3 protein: CASTSGRYYNEQFF
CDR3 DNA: TGTGCCAGTACTAGCGGGAGATACTACAATGAGCAGTTCTTC

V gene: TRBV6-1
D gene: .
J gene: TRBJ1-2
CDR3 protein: CASTWSWGYTF
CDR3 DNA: TGTGCCAGCACCTGGAGTTGGGGCTACACCTTC

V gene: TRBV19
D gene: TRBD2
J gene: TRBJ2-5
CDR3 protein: CASSETSSAGVGETQYF
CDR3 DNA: TGTGCCAGTAGTGAAACTAGTTCGGCGGGAGTGGGAGAGACCCAGTACTTC

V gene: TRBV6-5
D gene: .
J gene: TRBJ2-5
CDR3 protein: CASSYLQSKETQYF
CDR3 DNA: TGTGCCAGCAGTTATCTACAGTCAAAAGAGACCCAGTACTTC

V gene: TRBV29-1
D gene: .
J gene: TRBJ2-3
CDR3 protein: CSGTGGRGTDTQYF
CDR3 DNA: TGCAGCGGAACGGGTGGGCGGGGCACAGATACGCAGTATTTT

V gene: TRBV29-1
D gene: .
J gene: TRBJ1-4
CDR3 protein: CSVRQGSNEKLFF
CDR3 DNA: TGCAGCGTTAGGCAGGGTAGCAATGAAAAACTGTTTTTT

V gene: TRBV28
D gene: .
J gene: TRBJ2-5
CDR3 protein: CASMGPGATQYF
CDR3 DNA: TGTGCCAGCATGGGGCCGGGAGCGACCCAGTACTTC

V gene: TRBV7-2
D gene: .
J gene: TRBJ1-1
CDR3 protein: CASSSQGKVYTEAFF
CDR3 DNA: TGTGCCAGCAGCTCACAGGGAAAGGTTTACACTGAAGCTTTCTTT